This TCR beta chain was documented in a study of beta chain features in type 1 diabetes. Regarding the study as a whole: Type 1 diabetes patients had TCRB CDR3s that were shorter (moderately but significantly so) in all four CD4+ subsets.

Concerning this clone: Its antigen is not identified.

Germline V gene data show CDR1 as MNHEY and CDR2 as SVGAGI. Trimming left V 0 bases short and J 11 bases short, with 17 bases between. The CDR3 loop spans 14 amino acids. Of the isolated RNA, all was reverse transcribed, and so the sequenced material was expressed TCRB transcripts. Sequencing was performed with immunoSEQ multiplex PCR; in TCRdb, only in-frame clones are kept and a portion is missing. The sample lists hundreds of thousands of clones, over 12% seen once, with 0.03% to 0.045% in the top ten. The sequence was obtained from a man between 18 and 29 years old with type 1 diabetes. Sequencing input: naive CD4+ T cells from blood. V usage is TRBV6-5 and J usage is TRBJ2-7, with D maybe TRBD1 (5 bases). The CDR3 DNA follows: TGTGCCAGCAGTTACTCTAATTCTCAGGGCAGGAAGTACTTC. Translated, it gives CASSYSNSQGRKYF.